The next 3 T cell receptor beta chains were all read from a single sample in a study of blood T cells in healthy people across ages. It was with a sample-barcoded 5' primer and a J-beta primer mix that a second PCR of roughly 6 to 11 cycles was run. Using its own MiXCR run on the 5' RACE reads, TCRdb lists one record per CDR3 protein. This table has over a million distinct CDR3 sequences, less than 45% appearing once. Sequencing was performed on blood. The source is a woman in her late teens or twenties in good health.

Only a few counts were recorded for this clonotype. This rearrangement joins TRBV5-4 to TRBJ2-5, with a tentative D call TRBD1 (5 bases). This CDR3 comprises 13 residues. The germline V gene encodes CDR1 SGHNT and CDR2 YYREEE (reference sequence). Trimming took 9 bases from V and 5 from J, leaving 17 bases between them. The CDR3 spells CANHNRSQETQYF. In nucleotides, the CDR3 is TGTGCCAACCATAACAGGAGCCAGGAGACCCAGTACTTC. The whole variable domain, filled in from reference TRBV5-4 and TRBJ2-5, reads ETGVTQSPTHLIKTRGQQVTLRCSSQSGHNTVSWYQQALGQGPQFIFQYYREEENGRGNFPPRFSGLQFPNYSSELNVNALELDDSALYLCANHNRSQETQYFGPGTRLLVL.

J is TRBJ2-5 and V is TRBV25-1; D is unclear. The DNA end is a closer match to TRBJ2-7, so the J assignment may be wrong. Germline V gene lookup returns CDR1 MGHDK and CDR2 SYGVNS. The CDR3 runs 15 residues. CDR3 residues: CASSPMGKAVNEQYF. The CDR3 nucleotides are TGTGCCAGCAGCCCCATGGGGAAGGCAGTCAACGAGCAGTACTTC.

Comments on this clonotype: At one boundary the junction diverges from the germline segment, which might be a read error. This chain joins TRBV7-2 and TRBJ1-5; D gene uncertain. Germline V gene sequence: CDR1 SGHTA, CDR2 FQGNSA. The CDR3 contains 15 residues. The CDR3: CACSNSLLSNQPQHF. The DNA for the CDR3 is TGTGCCTGCAGCAACTCCCTCCTTAGCAATCAGCCCCAGCATTTT.